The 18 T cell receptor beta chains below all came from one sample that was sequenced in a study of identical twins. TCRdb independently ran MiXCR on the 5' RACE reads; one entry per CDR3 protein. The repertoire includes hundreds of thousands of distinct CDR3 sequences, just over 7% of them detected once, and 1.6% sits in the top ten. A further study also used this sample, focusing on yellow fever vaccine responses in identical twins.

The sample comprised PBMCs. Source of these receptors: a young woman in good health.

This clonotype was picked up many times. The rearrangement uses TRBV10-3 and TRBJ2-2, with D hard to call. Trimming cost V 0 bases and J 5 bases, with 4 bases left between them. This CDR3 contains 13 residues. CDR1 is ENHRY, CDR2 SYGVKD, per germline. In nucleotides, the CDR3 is TGTGCCATCAGTGAGTCGTATACCGGGGAGCTGTTTTTT. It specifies CAISESYTGELFF.

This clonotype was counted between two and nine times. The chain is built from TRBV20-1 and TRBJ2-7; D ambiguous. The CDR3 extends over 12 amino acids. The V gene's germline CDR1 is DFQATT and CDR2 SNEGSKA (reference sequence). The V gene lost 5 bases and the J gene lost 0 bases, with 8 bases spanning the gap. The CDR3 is CSAYRSSYEQYV. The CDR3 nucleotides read TGCAGTGCTTACCGGAGCTCCTACGAGCAGTACGTC.

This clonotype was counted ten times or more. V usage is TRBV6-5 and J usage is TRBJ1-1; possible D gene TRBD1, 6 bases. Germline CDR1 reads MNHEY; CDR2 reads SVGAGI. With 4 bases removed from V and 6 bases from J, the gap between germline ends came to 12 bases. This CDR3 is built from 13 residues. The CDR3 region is CASSSIRGAEAFF. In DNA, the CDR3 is TGTGCCAGCAGTTCCATCAGGGGTGCTGAAGCTTTCTTT.

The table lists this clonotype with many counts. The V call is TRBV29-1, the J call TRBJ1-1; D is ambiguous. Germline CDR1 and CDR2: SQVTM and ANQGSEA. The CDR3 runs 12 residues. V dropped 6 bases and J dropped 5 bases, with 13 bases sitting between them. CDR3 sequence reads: CSVRASGTEAFF. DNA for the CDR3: TGCAGCGTGCGGGCCTCGGGGACTGAAGCTTTCTTT.

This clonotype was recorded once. The CDR3 nucleotides read TGTGCCAGCACCCCTAGCAGGAGTTGGCAGACCCAGTACTTC. Protein: CASTPSRSWQTQYF. V is TRBV27 and J is TRBJ2-5; D possibly corresponds to TRBD2 (5 bases). The V gene's germline CDR1 is MNHEY and CDR2 SMNVEV (reference sequence). Trimming took off 7 bases at V and 6 bases at J, with 18 bases between the two ends. The CDR3 covers 14 residues.

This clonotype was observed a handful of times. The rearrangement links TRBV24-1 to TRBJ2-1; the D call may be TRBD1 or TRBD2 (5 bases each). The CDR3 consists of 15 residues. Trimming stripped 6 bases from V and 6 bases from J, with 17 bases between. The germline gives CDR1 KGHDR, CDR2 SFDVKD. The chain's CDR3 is CATSSHRTGTNEQFF. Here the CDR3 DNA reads TGTGCCACCAGTTCCCATAGGACCGGGACCAATGAGCAGTTCTTC.

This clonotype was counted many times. Written as DNA, the CDR3 is TGCGCCAGCAGCCAAGGTTTCTCGGGGATGCGAGACTATGGCTACACCTTC. Protein product: CASSQGFSGMRDYGYTF. The chain links TRBV4-1 to TRBJ1-2; D remains ambiguous. This CDR3 spans 17 amino acids. The V gene lost 1 base and the J gene lost 3 bases, with 18 bases spanning the gap. In germline, CDR1 is MGHRA, CDR2 YSYEKL.

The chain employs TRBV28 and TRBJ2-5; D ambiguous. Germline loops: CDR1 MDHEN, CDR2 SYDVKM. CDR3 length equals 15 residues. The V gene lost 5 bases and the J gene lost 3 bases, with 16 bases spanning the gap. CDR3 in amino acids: CASSPHADGKETQYF. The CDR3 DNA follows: TGTGCCAGCAGTCCCCATGCGGACGGTAAAGAGACCCAGTACTTC.

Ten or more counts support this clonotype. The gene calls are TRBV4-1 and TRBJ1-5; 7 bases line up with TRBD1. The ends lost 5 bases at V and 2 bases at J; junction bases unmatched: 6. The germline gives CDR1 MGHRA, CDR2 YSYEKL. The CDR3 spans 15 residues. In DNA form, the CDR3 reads TGCGCCAGCAGCTATCAGGGGGAGGGCAATCAGCCCCAGCATTTT. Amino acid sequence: CASSYQGEGNQPQHF.

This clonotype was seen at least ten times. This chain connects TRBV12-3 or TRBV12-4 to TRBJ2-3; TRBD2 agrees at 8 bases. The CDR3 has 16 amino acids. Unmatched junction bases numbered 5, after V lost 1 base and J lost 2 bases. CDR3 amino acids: CASSLVWRGDTDTQYF. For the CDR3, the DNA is TGTGCCAGCAGTTTAGTTTGGCGGGGGGACACAGATACGCAGTATTTT.

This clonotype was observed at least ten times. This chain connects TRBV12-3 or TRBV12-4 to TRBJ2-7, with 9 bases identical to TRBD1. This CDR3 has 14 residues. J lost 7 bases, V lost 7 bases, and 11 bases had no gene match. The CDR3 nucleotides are TGTGCCAGCACCGAAACAGGGGGCGCTTGGGAGCAGTACTTC. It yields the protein CASTETGGAWEQYF.

Here the CDR3 DNA reads TGTGCCAGCCAGGGGGCAGGGGGACGTAATTCACCCCTCCACTTT. It is translated as CASQGAGGRNSPLHF. This rearrangement joins TRBV27 to TRBJ1-6; 8 bases are a match to TRBD1. Germline values: CDR1 MNHEY, CDR2 SMNVEV (reference sequence). There are 15 residues in the CDR3. With 8 bases clipped from V and 6 bases from J, the junction kept 9 bases outside the gene matches.

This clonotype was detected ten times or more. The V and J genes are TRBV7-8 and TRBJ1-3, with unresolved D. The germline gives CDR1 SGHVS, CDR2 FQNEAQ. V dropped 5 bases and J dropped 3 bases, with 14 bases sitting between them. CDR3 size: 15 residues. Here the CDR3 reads CASSGRTARGNTIYF. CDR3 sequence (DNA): TGTGCCAGCAGCGGGCGGACGGCTCGTGGAAACACCATATATTTT.

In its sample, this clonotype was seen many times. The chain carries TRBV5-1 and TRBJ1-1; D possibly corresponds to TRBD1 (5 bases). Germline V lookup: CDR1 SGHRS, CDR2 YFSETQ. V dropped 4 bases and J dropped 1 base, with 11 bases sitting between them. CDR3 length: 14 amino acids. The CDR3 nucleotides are TGCGCCAGCAGCCAGGGAAGCTCGAACACTGAAGCTTTCTTT. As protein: CASSQGSSNTEAFF. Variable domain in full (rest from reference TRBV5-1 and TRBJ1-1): KAGVTQTPRYLIKTRGQQVTLSCSPISGHRSVSWYQQTPGQGLQFLFEYFSETQRNKGNFPGRFSGRQFSNSRSEMNVSTLELGDSALYLCASSQGSSNTEAFFGQGTRLTVV.

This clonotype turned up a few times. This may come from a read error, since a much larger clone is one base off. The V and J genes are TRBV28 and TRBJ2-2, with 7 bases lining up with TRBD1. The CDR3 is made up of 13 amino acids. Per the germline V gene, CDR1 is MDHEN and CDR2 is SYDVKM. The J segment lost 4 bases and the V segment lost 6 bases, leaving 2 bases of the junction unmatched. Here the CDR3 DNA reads TGTGCCAGCAGGGCAGGGGGCACCGGGGAGCTGTTTTTT. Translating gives CASRAGGTGELFF.

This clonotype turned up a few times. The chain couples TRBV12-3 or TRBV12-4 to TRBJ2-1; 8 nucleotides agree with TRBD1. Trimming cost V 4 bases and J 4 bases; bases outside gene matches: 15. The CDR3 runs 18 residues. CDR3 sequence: CASSSGTGNSPLYNEQFF. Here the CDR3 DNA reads TGTGCCAGCAGTTCCGGGACAGGTAACTCCCCATTATACAATGAGCAGTTCTTC.

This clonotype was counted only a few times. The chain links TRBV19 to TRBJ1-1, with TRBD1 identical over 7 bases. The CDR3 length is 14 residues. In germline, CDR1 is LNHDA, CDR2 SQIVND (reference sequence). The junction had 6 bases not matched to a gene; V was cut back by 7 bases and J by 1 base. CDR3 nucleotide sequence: TGTGCCAGTACCCAGACAGGGCCGAACACTGAAGCTTTCTTT. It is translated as CASTQTGPNTEAFF.

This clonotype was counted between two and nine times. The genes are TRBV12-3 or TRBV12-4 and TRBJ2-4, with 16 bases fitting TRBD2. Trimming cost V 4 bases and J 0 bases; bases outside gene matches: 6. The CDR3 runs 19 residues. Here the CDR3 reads CASSSGTSGRAPAKNIQYF. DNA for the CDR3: TGTGCCAGCAGTTCCGGGACTAGCGGGAGGGCCCCAGCCAAAAACATTCAGTACTTC.